The 10 T cell receptor beta chains below all came from one sample that was sequenced in a study of blood T cell repertoires in COVID-19. The data were produced by immunoSEQ multiplex PCR, yet TCRdb's version contains in-frame clones alone and is incomplete. This table has about 150,000 clones, around four fifths appearing once. The sample comprised peripheral blood. The receptors here all came from a man in his sixties who had recovered from COVID-19.

The gene calls are TRBV18 and TRBJ1-6, with no clear D. Deletions cut 8 bases from V and 5 bases from J, with 16 bases between. This CDR3 has 15 residues. Looked up from germline, CDR1 is KGHSH and CDR2 is LQKENI. CDR3 in amino acids: CASHPGGPNNSPLHF. In DNA form, the CDR3 reads TGTGCCAGCCACCCCGGCGGTCCAAATAATTCACCCCTCCACTTT.

This clone is a singleton in its sample. The J gene is TRBJ2-5, the V gene TRBV30; no definite D call. Germline loops: CDR1 GTSNPN, CDR2 SVGIG (reference sequence). The ends were cut back, 0 bases at V and 4 bases at J, with 9 bases in the middle. There are 13 residues in the CDR3. This chain's CDR3 is CAWSVSPGETQYF. The CDR3 DNA is TGTGCCTGGAGTGTCAGTCCAGGAGAGACCCAGTACTTC.

This clone was detected once. J is TRBJ1-1 and V is TRBV28; D unresolved. The CDR3 has 11 amino acids. The germline V and J ends were trimmed by 6 bases and 2 bases, with 4 bases remaining between them. Germline CDR1 MDHEN, CDR2 SYDVKM. CDR3 bases: TGTGCCAGCAGCCGTAACACTGAAGCTTTCTTT. It codes for CASSRNTEAFF.

The sample holds a few counts of this clone. The chain couples TRBV5-1 to TRBJ2-3, with 11 bases identical to TRBD2. The V segment lost 4 bases and the J segment 3 bases; nucleotides outside the gene matches: 7. This CDR3 is 16 amino acids long. Germline V gene sequence: CDR1 SGHRS, CDR2 YFSETQ. CDR3 loop: CASSPRTSGLTDTQYF. The CDR3 bases are TGCGCCAGCAGCCCCCGGACTAGCGGGTTAACAGATACGCAGTATTTT.

The chain recombines TRBV28 with TRBJ2-3; 9 nucleotides match TRBD2. Looked up from germline, CDR1 is MDHEN and CDR2 is SYDVKM. J lost 5 bases, V lost 5 bases, and 5 bases had no gene match. The CDR3 has 14 amino acids. This chain's CDR3 is CASSLAGHRDTQYF. The CDR3 coding sequence is TGTGCCAGCAGTCTAGCGGGACACAGAGATACGCAGTATTTT.

The chain carries TRBV28 and TRBJ1-2; 8 bases are shared with TRBD1. This CDR3 contains 16 residues. J was trimmed by 4 bases and V by 4 bases; bases with no gene match: 11. Germline V CDR1 and CDR2: MDHEN, SYDVKM. DNA of the CDR3: TGTGCCAGCAGTTCATGGGAGACAGGGGAAGTCTATGGCTACACCTTC. It specifies CASSSWETGEVYGYTF.

This clone came up once. This chain uses TRBV7-2 with TRBJ2-7; D is perhaps TRBD1 (5 bases). Per the germline V gene, CDR1 is SGHTA and CDR2 is FQGNSA. With 5 bases removed from V and 3 bases from J, the gap between germline ends came to 14 bases. The CDR3 is made up of 14 amino acids. CDR3: CASSPQGIRYEQYF. CDR3 nucleotides: TGTGCCAGCAGCCCCCAGGGTATTCGCTACGAGCAGTACTTC.

The chain recombines TRBV28 with TRBJ2-5; tentative D call: TRBD2 (5 bases). The germline V gene has CDR1 MDHEN and CDR2 SYDVKM. V dropped 2 bases and J dropped 4 bases, with 17 bases sitting between them. The CDR3 spans 16 residues. The CDR3 sequence is CASSLAADPRGETQYF. For the CDR3, the DNA is TGTGCCAGCAGTTTAGCGGCGGACCCTCGGGGAGAGACCCAGTACTTC.

CDR3 amino acids: CASSAQGRQPQHF. CDR3 sequence (DNA): TGTGCCAGTAGTGCTCAGGGCCGACAGCCCCAGCATTTT. This rearrangement joins TRBV19 to TRBJ1-5, with D possibly TRBD1 on 5 matching bases. With 5 bases removed from V and 7 bases from J, the gap between germline ends came to 12 bases. The CDR3 is made up of 13 amino acids. The germline V gene has CDR1 LNHDA and CDR2 SQIVND (reference sequence).

The rearrangement joins TRBV5-1 to TRBJ2-3; 9 bases are a match to TRBD2. The V segment lost 6 bases and the J segment 3 bases; nucleotides outside the gene matches: 8. CDR1 SGHRS and CDR2 YFSETQ come from the germline V gene. The CDR3 extends over 15 amino acids. CDR3 DNA: TGCGCCAGCAATTCCGCGGGAGGGTATACAGATACGCAGTATTTT. Translated, it gives CASNSAGGYTDTQYF.